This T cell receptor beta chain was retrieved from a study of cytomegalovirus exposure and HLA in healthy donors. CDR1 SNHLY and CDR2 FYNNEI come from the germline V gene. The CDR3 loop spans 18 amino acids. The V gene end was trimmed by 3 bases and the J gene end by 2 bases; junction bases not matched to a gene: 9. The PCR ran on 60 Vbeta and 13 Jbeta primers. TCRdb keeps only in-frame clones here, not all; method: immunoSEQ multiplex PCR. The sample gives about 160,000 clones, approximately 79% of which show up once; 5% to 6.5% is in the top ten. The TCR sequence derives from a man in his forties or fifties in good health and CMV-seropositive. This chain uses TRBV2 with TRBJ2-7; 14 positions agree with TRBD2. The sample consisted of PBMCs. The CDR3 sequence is CASSERRTSGRQPYEQYF. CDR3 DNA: TGTGCCAGCAGTGAGAGAAGGACTAGCGGGAGGCAGCCCTACGAGCAGTACTTC.